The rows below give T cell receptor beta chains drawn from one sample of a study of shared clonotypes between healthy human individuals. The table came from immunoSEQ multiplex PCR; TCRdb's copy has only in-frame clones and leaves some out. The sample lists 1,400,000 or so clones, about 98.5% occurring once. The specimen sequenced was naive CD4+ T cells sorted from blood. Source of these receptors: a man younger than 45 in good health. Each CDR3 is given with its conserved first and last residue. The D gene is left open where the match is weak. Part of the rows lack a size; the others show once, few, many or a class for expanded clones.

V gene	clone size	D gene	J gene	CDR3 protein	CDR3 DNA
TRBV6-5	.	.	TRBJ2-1	CASSYSSGTYNEQFF	TGTGCCAGCAGTTACTCGAGCGGAACCTACAATGAGCAGTTCTTC
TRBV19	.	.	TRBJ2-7	CASSISAGGLSEQYF	TGTGCCAGTAGTATTTCGGCAGGGGGGCTTTCCGAGCAGTACTTC
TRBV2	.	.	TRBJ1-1	CASTEGPNTEAFF	TGTGCCAGCACTGAGGGTCCGAACACTGAAGCTTTCTTT
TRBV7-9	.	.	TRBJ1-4	CASSFGKPNEKLFF	TGTGCCAGCAGCTTCGGGAAACCTAATGAAAAACTGTTTTTT
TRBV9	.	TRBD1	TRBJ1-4	CASSQRGQDEKLFF	TGTGCCAGCAGCCAGAGGGGACAGGATGAAAAACTGTTTTTT
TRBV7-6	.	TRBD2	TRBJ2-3	CASSLIAGGYTDTQYF	TGTGCCAGCAGCTTGATAGCGGGGGGTTACACAGATACGCAGTATTTT
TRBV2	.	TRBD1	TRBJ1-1	CASSRDRENTEAFF	TGTGCCAGCAGCCGGGACAGGGAGAACACTGAAGCTTTCTTT
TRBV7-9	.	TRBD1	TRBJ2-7	CASSQGAKWYEQYF	TGTGCCAGCAGCCAGGGGGCGAAATGGTACGAGCAGTACTTC
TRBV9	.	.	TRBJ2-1	CASSYREGFSYNEQFF	TGTGCCAGCAGCTACAGGGAGGGTTTCTCCTACAATGAGCAGTTCTTC
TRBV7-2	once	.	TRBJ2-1	CASSLVVFNHNEQFF	TGTGCCAGCAGCTTAGTTGTATTCAACCACAATGAGCAGTTCTTC
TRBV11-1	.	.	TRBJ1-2	CASSPHRTDSRGYTF	TGTGCCAGCAGCCCCCATCGGACCGACTCGAGGGGCTACACCTTC
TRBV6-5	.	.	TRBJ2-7	CASTDPSGASYEQYF	TGTGCCAGCACCGACCCATCGGGGGCCTCCTACGAGCAGTACTTC
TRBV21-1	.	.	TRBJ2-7	CASSRRFPSYEQYF	TGTGCCAGCTCCCGCCGTTTCCCCTCCTACGAGCAGTACTTC
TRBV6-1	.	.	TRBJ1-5	CASQNQGYQPQHF	TGTGCCAGCCAAAATCAGGGTTATCAGCCCCAGCATTTT
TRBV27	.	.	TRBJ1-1	CASSLLAGRDSEAFF	TGTGCCAGCAGTTTATTGGCAGGGCGGGACTCTGAAGCTTTCTTT
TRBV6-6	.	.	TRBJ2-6	CASDLTGGANVLTF	TGTGCCAGCGATTTGACGGGAGGGGCCAACGTCCTGACTTTC